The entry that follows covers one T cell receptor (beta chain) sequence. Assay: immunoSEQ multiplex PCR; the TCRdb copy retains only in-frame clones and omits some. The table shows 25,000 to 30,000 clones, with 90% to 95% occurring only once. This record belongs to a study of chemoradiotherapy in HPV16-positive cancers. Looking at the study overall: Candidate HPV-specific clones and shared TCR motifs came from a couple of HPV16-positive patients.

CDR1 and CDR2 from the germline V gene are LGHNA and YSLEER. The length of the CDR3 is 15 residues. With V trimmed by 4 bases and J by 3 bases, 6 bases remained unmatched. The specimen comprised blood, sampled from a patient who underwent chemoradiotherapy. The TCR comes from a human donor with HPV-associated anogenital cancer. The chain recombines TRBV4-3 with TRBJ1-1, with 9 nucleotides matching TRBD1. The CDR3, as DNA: TGCGCCAGCAGCCGGGGGACAGGGACGGACACTGAAGCTTTCTTT. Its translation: CASSRGTGTDTEAFF.